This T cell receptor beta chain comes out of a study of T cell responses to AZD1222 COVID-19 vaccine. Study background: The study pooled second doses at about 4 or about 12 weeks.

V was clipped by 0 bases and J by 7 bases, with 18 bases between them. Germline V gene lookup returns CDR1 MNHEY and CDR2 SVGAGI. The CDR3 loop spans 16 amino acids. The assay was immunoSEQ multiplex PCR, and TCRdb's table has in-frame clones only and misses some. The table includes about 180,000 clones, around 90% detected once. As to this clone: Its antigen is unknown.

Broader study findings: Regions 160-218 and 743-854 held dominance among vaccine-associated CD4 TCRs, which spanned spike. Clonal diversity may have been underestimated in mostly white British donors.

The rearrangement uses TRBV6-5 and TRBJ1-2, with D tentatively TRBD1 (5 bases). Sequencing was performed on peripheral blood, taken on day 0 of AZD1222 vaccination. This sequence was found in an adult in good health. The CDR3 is CASSYSTGGVSGGYTF. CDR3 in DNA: TGTGCCAGCAGTTACTCGACCGGGGGGGTTTCTGGTGGCTACACCTTC.